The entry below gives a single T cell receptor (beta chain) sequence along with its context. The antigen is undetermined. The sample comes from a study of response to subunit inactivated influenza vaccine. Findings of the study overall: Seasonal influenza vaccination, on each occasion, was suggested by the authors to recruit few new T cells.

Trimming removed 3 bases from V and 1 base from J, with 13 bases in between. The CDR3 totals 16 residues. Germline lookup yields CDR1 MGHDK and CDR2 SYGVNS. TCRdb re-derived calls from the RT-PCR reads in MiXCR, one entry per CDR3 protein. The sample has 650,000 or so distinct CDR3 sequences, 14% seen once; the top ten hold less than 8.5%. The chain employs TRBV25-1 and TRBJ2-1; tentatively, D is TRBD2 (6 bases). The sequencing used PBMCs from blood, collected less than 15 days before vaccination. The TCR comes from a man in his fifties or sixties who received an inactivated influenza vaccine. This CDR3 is CASSEGGGASYNEQFF. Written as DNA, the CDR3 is TGTGCCAGCAGTGAGGGGGGAGGTGCTTCCTACAATGAGCAGTTCTTC.